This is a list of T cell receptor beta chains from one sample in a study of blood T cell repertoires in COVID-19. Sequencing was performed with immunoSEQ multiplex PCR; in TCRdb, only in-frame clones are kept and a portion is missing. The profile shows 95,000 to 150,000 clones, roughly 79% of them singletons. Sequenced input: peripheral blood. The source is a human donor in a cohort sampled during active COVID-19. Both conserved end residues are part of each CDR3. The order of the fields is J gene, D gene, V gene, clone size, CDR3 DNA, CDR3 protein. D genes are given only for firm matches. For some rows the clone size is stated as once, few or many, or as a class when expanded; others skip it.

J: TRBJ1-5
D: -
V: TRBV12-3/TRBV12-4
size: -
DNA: TGTGCCAGCAGTTTTTTGGGGAGTCAGCCCCAGCATTTT
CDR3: CASSFLGSQPQHF

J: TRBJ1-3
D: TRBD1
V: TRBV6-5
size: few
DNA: TGTGCCAGCACTCAGGGGGGCTCTGGAAACACCATATATTTT
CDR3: CASTQGGSGNTIYF

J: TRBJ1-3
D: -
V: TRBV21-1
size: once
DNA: TGTGCCAGCAGCAAACTTCGAGACAGGGAAGGAAACACCATATATTTT
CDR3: CASSKLRDREGNTIYF

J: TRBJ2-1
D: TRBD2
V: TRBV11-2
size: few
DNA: TGTGCCAGCAGCTTGCGACTAGCGGGGGGGCCGTCCTACAATGAGCAGTTCTTC
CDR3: CASSLRLAGGPSYNEQFF

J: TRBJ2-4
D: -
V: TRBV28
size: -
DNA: TGTGCCAGCAGTTTTAGGCGGAGTAGGTCCAAAAACATTCAGTACTTC
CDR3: CASSFRRSRSKNIQYF

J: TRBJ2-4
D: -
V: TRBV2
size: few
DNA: TGTGCCAGCAGCTCCCGGACAAGTCAAAACATTCAGTACTTC
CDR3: CASSSRTSQNIQYF

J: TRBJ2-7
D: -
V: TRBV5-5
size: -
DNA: TGTGCCAGCAGCTTGTATGGCAGTTCCTACGAGCAGTACTTC
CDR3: CASSLYGSSYEQYF

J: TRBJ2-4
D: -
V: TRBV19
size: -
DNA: TGTGCCAGTAGTGGATCAGGGGTAGCCAAAAACATTCAGTACTTC
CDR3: CASSGSGVAKNIQYF

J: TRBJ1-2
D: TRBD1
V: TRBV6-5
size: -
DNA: TGTGCCAGCAGCGCAAGGGGACAGGGATACGGCTACACCTTC
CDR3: CASSARGQGYGYTF

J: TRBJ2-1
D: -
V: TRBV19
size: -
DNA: TGTGCCAGTAGTATAGAGGGCGGGGTTGGGGAGCAGTTCTTC
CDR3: CASSIEGGVGEQFF